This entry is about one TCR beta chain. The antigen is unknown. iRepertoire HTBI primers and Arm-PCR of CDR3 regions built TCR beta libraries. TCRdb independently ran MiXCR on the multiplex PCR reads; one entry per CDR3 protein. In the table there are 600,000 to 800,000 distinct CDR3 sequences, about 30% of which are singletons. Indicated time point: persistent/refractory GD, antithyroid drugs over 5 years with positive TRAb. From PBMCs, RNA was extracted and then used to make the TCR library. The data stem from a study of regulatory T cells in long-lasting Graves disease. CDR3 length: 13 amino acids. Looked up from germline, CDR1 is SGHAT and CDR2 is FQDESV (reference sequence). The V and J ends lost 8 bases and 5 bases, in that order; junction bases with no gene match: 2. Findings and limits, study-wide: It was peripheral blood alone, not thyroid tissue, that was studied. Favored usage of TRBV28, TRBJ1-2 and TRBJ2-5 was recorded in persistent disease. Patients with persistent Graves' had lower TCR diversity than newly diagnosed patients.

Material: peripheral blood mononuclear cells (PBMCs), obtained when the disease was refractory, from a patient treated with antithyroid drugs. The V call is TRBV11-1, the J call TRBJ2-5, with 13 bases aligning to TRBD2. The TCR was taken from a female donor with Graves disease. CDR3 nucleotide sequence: TGTGCCAGCGCGACTAGCGGGAGGGAGACCCAGTACTTC. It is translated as CASATSGRETQYF.